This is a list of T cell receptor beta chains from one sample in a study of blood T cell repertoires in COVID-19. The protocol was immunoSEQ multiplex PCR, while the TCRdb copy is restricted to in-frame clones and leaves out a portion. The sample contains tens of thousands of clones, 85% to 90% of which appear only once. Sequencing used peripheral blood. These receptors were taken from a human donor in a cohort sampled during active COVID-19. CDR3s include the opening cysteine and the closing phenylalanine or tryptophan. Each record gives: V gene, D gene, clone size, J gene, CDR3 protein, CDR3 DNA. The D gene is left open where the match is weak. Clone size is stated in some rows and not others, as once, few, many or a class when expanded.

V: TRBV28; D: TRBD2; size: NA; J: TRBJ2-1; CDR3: CASSFQGLDEQFF; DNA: TGTGCCAGCAGTTTCCAGGGACTAGATGAGCAGTTCTTC
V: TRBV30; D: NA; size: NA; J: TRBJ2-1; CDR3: CAWFRASGGGNEQFF; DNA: TGTGCCTGGTTCCGGGCCTCGGGGGGCGGAAATGAGCAGTTCTTC
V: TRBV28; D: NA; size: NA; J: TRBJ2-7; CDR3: CASSLIEGSYEQYF; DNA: TGTGCCAGCAGTTTGATCGAGGGCTCCTACGAGCAGTACTTC
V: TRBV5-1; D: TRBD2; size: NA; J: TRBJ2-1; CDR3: CASSLGGLAGGVDEQFF; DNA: TGCGCCAGCAGCTTGGGGGGACTAGCGGGAGGGGTAGATGAGCAGTTCTTC
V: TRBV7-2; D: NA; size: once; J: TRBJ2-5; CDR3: CASSRAGETQYF; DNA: TGTGCCAGCAGCCGAGCCGGAGAGACCCAGTACTTC
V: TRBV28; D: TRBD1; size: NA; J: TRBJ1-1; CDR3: CASSLTGTGGPSAFF; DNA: TGTGCCAGCAGTCTAACCGGGACAGGGGGCCCGTCCGCTTTCTTT
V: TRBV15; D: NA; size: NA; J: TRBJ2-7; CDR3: CATSSLRGKWHEQYF; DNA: TGTGCCACCAGCAGTCTTCGGGGGAAGTGGCACGAGCAGTACTTC
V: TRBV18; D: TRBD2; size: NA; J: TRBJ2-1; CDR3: CASSPTTSGSLGIF; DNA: TGTGCCAGCTCACCAACGACTAGCGGGAGTTTGGGGATCTTC
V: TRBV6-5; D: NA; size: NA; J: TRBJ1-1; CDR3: CASSVTGPGTTEAFF; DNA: TGTGCCAGCAGCGTGACAGGCCCCGGGACCACTGAAGCTTTCTTT
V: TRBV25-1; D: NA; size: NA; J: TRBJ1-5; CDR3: CASSDPGIKKGNQPQHF; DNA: TGTGCCAGCAGTGACCCGGGGATTAAGAAGGGCAATCAGCCCCAGCATTTT
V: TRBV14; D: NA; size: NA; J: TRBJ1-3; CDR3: CASSQALGDSGNTIYF; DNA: TGTGCCAGCAGCCAAGCTCTCGGGGATTCTGGAAACACCATATATTTT
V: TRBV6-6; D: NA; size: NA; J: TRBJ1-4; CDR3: CASSLGRPAGEKLFF; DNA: TGTGCCAGCAGTTTAGGCCGTCCGGCGGGTGAAAAACTGTTTTTT
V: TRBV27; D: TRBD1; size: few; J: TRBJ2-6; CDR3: CASSLFGQGAGANVLTF; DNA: TGTGCCAGCAGTTTATTCGGACAGGGGGCTGGGGCCAACGTCCTGACTTTC
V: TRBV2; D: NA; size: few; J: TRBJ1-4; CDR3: CASSRGTNEKLFF; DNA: TGTGCCAGCAGCAGGGGAACTAATGAAAAACTGTTTTTT
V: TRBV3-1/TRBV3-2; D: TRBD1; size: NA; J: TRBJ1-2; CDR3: CASSQVAGGSGYTF; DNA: TGTGCCAGCAGCCAAGTTGCAGGGGGCAGTGGCTACACCTTC
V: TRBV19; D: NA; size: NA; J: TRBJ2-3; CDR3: CASSRQEVADTQYF; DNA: TGTGCCAGTTCGAGACAGGAGGTTGCAGATACGCAGTATTTT
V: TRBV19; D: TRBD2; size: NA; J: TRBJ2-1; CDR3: CASRILSGADNEQFF; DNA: TGTGCCAGTAGGATTCTTAGCGGGGCCGACAATGAGCAGTTCTTC
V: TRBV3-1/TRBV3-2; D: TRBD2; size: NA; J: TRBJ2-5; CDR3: CASSPSPKRGETQYF; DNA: TGTGCCAGCAGCCCCTCACCCAAGCGGGGGGAGACCCAGTACTTC
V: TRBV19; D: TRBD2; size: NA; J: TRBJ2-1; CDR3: CASRPTSGRKLMDNEQFF; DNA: TGTGCCAGTAGGCCCACTAGCGGGAGGAAATTAATGGACAATGAGCAGTTCTTC
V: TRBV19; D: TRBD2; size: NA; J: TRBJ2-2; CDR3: CASSIWGLAGDTGELFF; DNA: TGTGCCAGTAGTATATGGGGACTAGCGGGAGACACCGGGGAGCTGTTTTTT